These T cell receptor beta chains were read from a single sample in a study of shared clonotypes between healthy human individuals. Using immunoSEQ multiplex PCR, the repertoire was profiled, and TCRdb retains in-frame clones only, with some absent. The sample yields around 2.1 million clones, more than 85% seen once. The sequencing input was naive CD8+ T cells from PBMCs. The source of these receptors is a man younger than 30 in good health. Some clones in this sample may be carry-over from other donors' samples. Both conserved end residues are part of each CDR3. A D gene is named only where the DNA matches it firmly. Rows give clone size only sometimes, using once, few, many, or a class for an expanded clone.

TRBD2,TRBV9,TRBJ2-3,-,TGTGCCAGCAGCGTAGTCGCGGGAGAAGTCCGTGATACGCAGTATTTT,CASSVVAGEVRDTQYF
-,TRBV19,TRBJ2-1,-,TGTGCCAGTAGCACCCGAGGCAATGAGCAGTTCTTC,CASSTRGNEQFF
TRBD1,TRBV28,TRBJ2-7,-,TGTGCCAGCAGTTCCCGGGACAGCTACGAGCAGTACTTC,CASSSRDSYEQYF
TRBD2,TRBV9,TRBJ2-1,-,TGTGCCAGCAGCGGGTCCCCCGCGGGAGGGCGTGATGAGCAGTTCTTC,CASSGSPAGGRDEQFF
-,TRBV6-5,TRBJ2-7,-,TGTGCCAGCAGACAGGGAGCCTACGAGCAGTACTTC,CASRQGAYEQYF
-,TRBV11-2,TRBJ2-2,-,TGTGCCAGCAGCTTAGCCCCGAGGGGGTGGACCGGGGAGCTGTTTTTT,CASSLAPRGWTGELFF
TRBD1,TRBV5-5,TRBJ1-2,-,TGTGCCAGCAGCTTGTCGGGACAGGAAAAAATTAACTATGGCTACACCTTC,CASSLSGQEKINYGYTF
-,TRBV10-3,TRBJ2-7,-,TGTGCCATCAGTCCTGAGGGGCTTGACTACGAGCAGTACTTC,CAISPEGLDYEQYF
-,TRBV2,TRBJ1-1,-,TGTGCCAGCAGGGGCTACGGAGAACGATGGGCTTTCTTT,CASRGYGERWAFF
TRBD1,TRBV19,TRBJ1-2,-,TGTGCCAGCCTCGACAGGGAGTTCTATGGCTACACCTTC,CASLDREFYGYTF
TRBD2,TRBV2,TRBJ2-1,-,TGTGCCAGCAGTGTACTAGCGGGAGGGCCAACCTACAATGAGCAGTTCTTC,CASSVLAGGPTYNEQFF
-,TRBV5-1,TRBJ2-3,-,TGCGCCAGCAGCAGTGTAGTGGAGGCCCCAGATACGCAGTATTTT,CASSSVVEAPDTQYF
-,TRBV6-5,TRBJ2-1,-,TGTGCCAGCAGTTACGGGGAGGGGGCGAATGAGCAGTTCTTC,CASSYGEGANEQFF
-,TRBV15,TRBJ2-5,-,TGTGCCACCAGCAGAGTTGGGCAGTTAGAGACCCAGTACTTC,CATSRVGQLETQYF
-,TRBV30,TRBJ1-2,-,TGTGCCTGGAGTGTTGGCGGGGCAGAACTCTATGGCTACACCTTC,CAWSVGGAELYGYTF
-,TRBV19,TRBJ2-7,-,TGTGCCAGTAGTACCTGGGACGACTACGAGCAGTACTTC,CASSTWDDYEQYF
-,TRBV4-1,TRBJ2-7,once,TGCGCCAGCAGCCAAGGGCCCGGCAGGGGCCGTAGGGAGCAGTACTTC,CASSQGPGRGRREQYF
-,TRBV27,TRBJ2-3,-,TGTGCCAGCAGTTTATCGAATCTCCGAGGGGTGGCAGATACGCAGTATTTT,CASSLSNLRGVADTQYF
-,TRBV4-1,TRBJ2-5,-,TGCGCCAGCAGCCATCCTATTCCATCGTACCAAGAGACCCAGTACTTC,CASSHPIPSYQETQYF
TRBD2,TRBV7-2,TRBJ2-1,once,TGTGCCAGCAGCTTAGGGCGGGAGCCCAATGAGCAGTTCTTC,CASSLGREPNEQFF
-,TRBV19,TRBJ2-1,-,TGTGCCAGTAGTATCTTGCCGAGCTCCTACAATGAGCAGTTCTTC,CASSILPSSYNEQFF
-,TRBV6-5,TRBJ1-4,-,TGTGCCAGCAGAACCAACAGGGCTCAAAGGGAAAAACTGTTTTTT,CASRTNRAQREKLFF
TRBD1,TRBV28,TRBJ1-2,-,TGTGCCAGCAGTCCCGGGACAGGGGAATTTGGTACCTACACCTTC,CASSPGTGEFGTYTF
-,TRBV29-1,TRBJ1-2,-,TGCAGCGGAGGCCCGGGGGGTATCGACTATGGCTACACCTTC,CSGGPGGIDYGYTF
-,TRBV7-9,TRBJ2-7,-,TGTGCCAGCAGCCGCGACGGGCTAGGGGACGAGCAGTACTTC,CASSRDGLGDEQYF
TRBD2,TRBV28,TRBJ2-1,-,TGTGCCAGCCGTCAGACTAGCGGGAGGGGCCATGAGCAGTTCTTC,CASRQTSGRGHEQFF
-,TRBV27,TRBJ2-1,once,TGTGCCAGCAGTTTATCGGCTACCCTAGCCTACAATGAGCAGTTCTTC,CASSLSATLAYNEQFF
-,TRBV27,TRBJ2-7,-,TGTGCCAGCAGTTTCCGCGCGGGACAGCGAGCCTACGAGCAGTACTTC,CASSFRAGQRAYEQYF
TRBD2,TRBV7-9,TRBJ2-1,-,TGTGCCAGCAGCGGATCGGGACTAGCGGACTCCTACAATGAGCAGTTCTTC,CASSGSGLADSYNEQFF
-,TRBV14,TRBJ2-3,-,TGTGCCAGCAGCGCAAGTGGAAAAGCCGTCACAGATACGCAGTATTTT,CASSASGKAVTDTQYF
-,TRBV5-1,TRBJ2-7,-,TGCGCCAGCAGCTTGAATCCTAGCCGCTACGAGCAGTACTTC,CASSLNPSRYEQYF
-,TRBV27,TRBJ2-1,-,TGTGCCAGCAGTTTACCCACGACTCGTTCAAGCGTCTTGTTCAATGAGCAGTTCTTC,CASSLPTTRSSVLFNEQFF
-,TRBV14,TRBJ2-7,-,TGTGCCAGCAGCCCCGGGGGCGGCTACGAGCAGTACTTC,CASSPGGGYEQYF
-,TRBV6-1,TRBJ1-5,-,TGTGCCAGCAGTGAACGCCGCAATCAGCCCCAGCATTTT,CASSERRNQPQHF
TRBD1,TRBV27,TRBJ2-1,once,TGTGCCAGCAGGACTAACCAGGGGGCGGGCAATGAGCAGTTCTTC,CASRTNQGAGNEQFF
-,TRBV11-2,TRBJ2-1,-,TGTGCCAGCAGCTTAAATCAGGAGCAGTTCTTC,CASSLNQEQFF
TRBD2,TRBV7-9,TRBJ2-3,-,TGTGCCAGCAGCCCCGGGGCGGGGGACGGAGATACGCAGTATTTT,CASSPGAGDGDTQYF
-,TRBV9,TRBJ2-7,-,TGTGCCAGCAGCGCCCGCCTGGGGGACCCCTACGAGCAGTACTTC,CASSARLGDPYEQYF
TRBD1,TRBV29-1,TRBJ2-1,-,TGCAGCGTACTGGGACAGCGCTCCTACAATGAGCAGTTCTTC,CSVLGQRSYNEQFF
TRBD1,TRBV28,TRBJ2-7,-,TGTGCCAGCAGTCAACGACAGGGGGGTGGCGAGCAGTACTTC,CASSQRQGGGEQYF
-,TRBV6-6,TRBJ2-5,-,TGTGCCAGCAGTGTCGACAGGAGCAAGGTGACCCAGTACTTC,CASSVDRSKVTQYF
-,TRBV29-1,TRBJ2-7,-,TGCAGCGCCGTGACAGGTTCCTACGAGCAGTACTTC,CSAVTGSYEQYF
TRBD1,TRBV9,TRBJ1-1,few,TGTGCCAGCAGCCCGAGCGACAGGGTCTCTGAAGCTTTCTTT,CASSPSDRVSEAFF
-,TRBV4-3,TRBJ2-7,-,TGCGCCAGCAGCCAAGCAAACGGCCTGGGCTACGAGCAGTACTTC,CASSQANGLGYEQYF
-,TRBV7-7,TRBJ2-6,-,TGTGCCAGCAGCGAAGGGATCTACGGGGCGGGTGGGGCCAACGTCCTGACTTTC,CASSEGIYGAGGANVLTF
-,TRBV28,TRBJ2-1,-,TGTGCCAGCAGTCCCCCAGAAAGAAGATCCGACGAGCAGTTCTTC,CASSPPERRSDEQFF
-,TRBV9,TRBJ2-1,-,TGTGCCAGCAGCGTAGAAGATGGTAGCGGACCTAAGTTCTTC,CASSVEDGSGPKFF
-,TRBV7-2,TRBJ1-1,-,TGTGCCAGCAGCCCCAGTTTAGGCAGGGAGGACCGCCTTGAAGCTTTCTTT,CASSPSLGREDRLEAFF
-,TRBV25-1,TRBJ1-1,-,TGTGCCAGCAGTGTCGGGGCGAACACTGAAGCTTTCTTT,CASSVGANTEAFF
-,TRBV27,TRBJ1-4,-,TGTGCCAGCAGTTTTTTGAAAGGGGTGGGGGTTCCAAATGAAAAACTGTTTTTT,CASSFLKGVGVPNEKLFF
-,TRBV4-3,TRBJ2-1,-,TGCGCCAGCAGCCAAGATACTAGGTCCGCCAATGAGCAGTTCTTC,CASSQDTRSANEQFF
-,TRBV28,TRBJ2-1,-,TGTGCCAGCAGTTGGTCGGGGCCTGAGCAGTTCTTC,CASSWSGPEQFF
TRBD1,TRBV19,TRBJ2-7,-,TGTGCCTCCCGGGACAGGGGCTTCTACGAGCAGTACTTC,CASRDRGFYEQYF
-,TRBV9,TRBJ1-2,once,TGTGCCAGCAGCGTTCAGGGTGGAGGCTACACCTTC,CASSVQGGGYTF
-,TRBV4-2,TRBJ2-5,-,TGTGCCAGTCTCCAGGGGCCGGGGGCGAAAGAGACCCAGTACTTC,CASLQGPGAKETQYF